The 22 T cell receptor beta chains in this list originate from one sample, sequenced in a study of cytomegalovirus exposure and HLA in healthy donors. It was with 60 Vbeta and 13 Jbeta primers that the PCR ran. The protocol was immunoSEQ multiplex PCR, while the TCRdb copy is restricted to in-frame clones and leaves out a portion. The sample yields some 110,000 clones, of which the top ten take up approximately 6.8%. Sequencing used PBMCs. The receptors stem from a man in his forties in good health and CMV-seropositive.

CDR3 loop: CASTGRWARYGYTF. CDR3 coding DNA: TGTGCCAGCACCGGAAGGTGGGCAAGGTATGGCTACACCTTC. The chain joins TRBV2 to TRBJ1-2; D not resolved. CDR1 and CDR2 (germline): SNHLY, FYNNEI. CDR3 length equals 14 residues. The V gene lost 7 bases and the J gene lost 5 bases, with 17 bases spanning the gap. Full variable domain (outside the CDR3, taken from reference TRBV2 and TRBJ1-2): EPEVTQTPSHQVTQMGQEVILRCVPISNHLYFYWYRQILGQKVEFLVSFYNNEISEKSEIFDDQFSVERPDGSNFTLKIRSTKLEDSAMYFCASTGRWARYGYTFGSGTRLTVV.

V and J are TRBV7-8 and TRBJ1-1; 7 bases agree with TRBD1. The CDR3 spans 14 residues. The V segment lost 4 bases and the J segment 10 bases; nucleotides outside the gene matches: 12. The germline V gene encodes CDR1 SGHVS and CDR2 FQNEAQ. The CDR3 is CASSSPGTGAGAFF. The CDR3 region has the DNA TGTGCCAGCAGCTCACCGGGTACAGGGGCAGGAGCTTTCTTT. Together with reference TRBV7-8 and TRBJ1-1, the CDR3 gives the full variable domain: GAGVSQSPRYKVAKRGQDVALRCDPISGHVSLFWYQQALGQGPEFLTYFQNEAQLDKSGLPSDRFFAERPEGSVSTLKIQRTQQEDSAVYLCASSSPGTGAGAFFGQGTRLTVV.

This chain joins TRBV5-1 and TRBJ1-5, with TRBD1 as a possible D gene (5 bases). Germline assignment: CDR1 SGHRS and CDR2 YFSETQ. This CDR3 comprises 14 residues. The ends were cut back, 4 bases at V and 6 bases at J, with 14 bases in the middle. The CDR3 sequence: CASSAGGGGQPQHF. CDR3 DNA sequence: TGCGCCAGCAGCGCTGGGGGGGGAGGTCAGCCCCAGCATTTT.

The rearrangement links TRBV19 to TRBJ2-2; a weak D match, TRBD1 (6 bases). The CDR3 loop spans 16 amino acids. V lost 4 bases to trimming and J lost 4 bases, with 16 bases between them. CDR1 and CDR2 from the germline V gene are LNHDA and SQIVND (reference sequence). CDR3 amino acids: CASSTILDRRTGELFF. The CDR3 DNA is TGTGCCAGTAGTACCATCTTAGACAGGCGCACCGGGGAGCTGTTTTTT.

This chain uses TRBV9 with TRBJ1-1; a possible D gene is TRBD1 (6 bases). CDR1 SGDLS and CDR2 YYNGEE come from the germline V gene. This CDR3 is 16 amino acids long. V was trimmed by 0 bases and J by 1 base, leaving 13 bases between them. The CDR3 nucleotides are TGTGCCAGCAGCGTAGATCCTAGACAGGAGAACACTGAAGCTTTCTTT. Residues: CASSVDPRQENTEAFF.

The chain is built from TRBV6-5 and TRBJ2-5; unclear D gene. The J call is uncertain, as TRBJ2-7 better fits the DNA end. The germline V gene has CDR1 MNHEY and CDR2 SVGAGI. This CDR3 has 16 amino acids. CDR3 coding DNA: TGTGCCAGCAGTTACTCATCCCCTGGGCTCTCCTACGAGCAGTACTTC. This gives the protein CASSYSSPGLSYEQYF.

This chain's CDR3 is CASSQGSGGLNTGELFF. CDR3 coding DNA: TGCGCCAGCAGCCAAGGGAGCGGGGGGCTGAACACCGGGGAGCTGTTTTTT. The genes are TRBV4-1 and TRBJ2-2; TRBD2 agrees at 9 bases. Germline CDR1 MGHRA, CDR2 YSYEKL. The CDR3 is 17 amino acids. After removal of 1 base from V and 1 base from J, the junction contained 4 bases not matched to a gene.

This sequence joins TRBV29-1 and TRBJ2-2; D is unclear. Germline CDR1 and CDR2: SQVTM and ANQGSEA. Trimming stripped 6 bases from V and 5 bases from J, with 13 bases between. This CDR3 is built from 13 residues. The CDR3 DNA reads as TGCAGCGTCTCGTCGCGCAGGACCGGGGAGCTGTTTTTT. It is translated as CSVSSRRTGELFF.

This chain connects TRBV11-3 to TRBJ2-1; 11 nucleotides agree with TRBD2. Germline V gene sequence: CDR1 SGHNT, CDR2 YENEEA. CDR3 length: 15 amino acids. Trimming removed 3 bases from V and 10 bases from J; junction bases left unmatched: 8. The CDR3 protein is CASSFALAGVGEQFF. CDR3 nucleotides: TGTGCCAGCAGCTTCGCACTAGCGGGAGTGGGAGAGCAGTTCTTC.

The chain couples TRBV5-1 to TRBJ1-1; TRBD1 matches at 9 bases. Germline CDR1 and CDR2: SGHRS and YFSETQ. Trimming cost V 3 bases and J 0 bases; bases outside gene matches: 0. This CDR3 comprises 14 residues. The CDR3 sequence is CASSWDRVNTEAFF. Here the CDR3 DNA reads TGCGCCAGCAGCTGGGACAGGGTGAACACTGAAGCTTTCTTT.

The rearrangement uses TRBV7-3 and TRBJ2-1, with 9 positions matching TRBD1. The CDR3 totals 14 residues. With 5 bases clipped from V and 8 bases from J, the junction kept 7 bases outside the gene matches. Germline CDR1 reads SGHTA; CDR2 reads FQGTGA. CDR3 DNA sequence: TGTGCCAGCAGCCCCGACAGGGGGAGTCATGAGCAGTTCTTC. This codes for CASSPDRGSHEQFF.

The rearrangement joins TRBV29-1 to TRBJ2-6; perhaps TRBD1 as D (6 bases). In germline, CDR1 is SQVTM, CDR2 ANQGSEA. Trimming removed 7 bases from V and 4 bases from J, with 20 bases in between. The CDR3 loop spans 16 amino acids. CDR3 loop: CSAVGRGNFGANVLTF. CDR3 nucleotide sequence: TGCAGCGCCGTGGGCAGGGGAAACTTCGGGGCCAACGTCCTGACTTTC.

Remarks on this clone: Other DNA sequences of this sample code for an identical CDR3. The chain uses TRBV5-1 and TRBJ2-5; TRBD2 is a possible D gene (5 bases). CDR3 length: 14 amino acids. Germline V gene sequence: CDR1 SGHRS, CDR2 YFSETQ. Trimming left V 0 bases short and J 2 bases short, with 8 bases between. This chain's CDR3 is CASSLGGVQETQYF. The CDR3 bases are TGCGCCAGCAGCTTGGGGGGAGTACAAGAGACCCAGTACTTC.

The chain joins TRBV30 to TRBJ2-5; 7 bases are shared with TRBD2. The CDR3 contains 14 residues. The V segment lost 4 bases and the J segment 4 bases; nucleotides outside the gene matches: 9. Germline CDR1 and CDR2: GTSNPN and SVGIG (reference sequence). CDR3 loop: CAWNGGRARETQYF. The CDR3 DNA reads as TGTGCCTGGAATGGCGGGAGAGCTCGAGAGACCCAGTACTTC.

The chain uses TRBV5-1 and TRBJ2-7; D possibly corresponds to TRBD1 (6 bases). The CDR3 contains 15 residues. The V gene lost 6 bases and the J gene lost 0 bases, with 16 bases spanning the gap. Per germline, CDR1 SGHRS and CDR2 YFSETQ. CDR3 bases: TGCGCCAGCAAGACCGCAGGGGACATCTCCTACGAGCAGTACTTC. Translated, it gives CASKTAGDISYEQYF.

The V call is TRBV4-1, the J call TRBJ1-4, with a weak D call TRBD1 (6 bases). The CDR3 contains 16 residues. Per germline, CDR1 MGHRA and CDR2 YSYEKL. V dropped 2 bases and J dropped 16 bases, with 26 bases sitting between them. The CDR3 nucleotides are TGCGCCAGCAGCCAACCTACCACAGATGGCGCAGGGGAGCCGTTTTTT. This encodes CASSQPTTDGAGEPFF.

This chain links TRBV14 with TRBJ2-1; a possible D gene is TRBD2 (6 bases). The CDR3 covers 16 residues. Germline V gene data show CDR1 as SGHDN and CDR2 as FVKESK. Trimming stripped 0 bases from V and 12 bases from J, with 21 bases between. The CDR3 loop reads CASSQDFRGTEGRQFF. CDR3 nucleotides: TGTGCCAGCAGCCAAGATTTTCGGGGGACCGAAGGGCGGCAGTTCTTC.

CDR3 loop: CASSLQGRAYEQYF. CDR3 nucleotides: TGTGCCAGCAGCTTACAGGGGCGAGCCTACGAGCAGTACTTC. The chain couples TRBV7-9 to TRBJ2-7, with D maybe TRBD1 (6 bases). This CDR3 has 14 amino acids. Trimming stripped 2 bases from V and 2 bases from J, with 10 bases between. In germline, CDR1 is SEHNR, CDR2 FQNEAQ (reference sequence).

CDR3 region: CASSPSGGITGELFF. CDR3 nucleotides: TGTGCCAGCAGCCCTAGCGGGGGGATAACCGGGGAGCTGTTTTTT. The V call is TRBV9, the J call TRBJ2-2, with TRBD2 identical over 11 bases. The germline V gene has CDR1 SGDLS and CDR2 YYNGEE. This CDR3 region has 15 residues. V shed 4 bases and J 5 bases; nucleotides not matched to a gene: 4.

The chain is built from TRBV9 and TRBJ2-3; possibly TRBD2 for D (5 bases). CDR3 size: 14 residues. Germline V gene lookup returns CDR1 SGDLS and CDR2 YYNGEE. The V gene lost 7 bases and the J gene lost 0 bases, with 12 bases spanning the gap. The CDR3 region is CASSEGASTDTQYF. The CDR3 bases are TGTGCCAGCTCTGAGGGTGCGAGCACAGATACGCAGTATTTT.

The chain is built from TRBV2 and TRBJ1-4; TRBD1 agrees at 7 bases. J lost 5 bases, V lost 4 bases, and 4 bases had no gene match. The CDR3 is made up of 14 amino acids. CDR1 is SNHLY and CDR2 is FYNNEI in the germline V gene. The CDR3 sequence is CASSGTGANEKLFF. The CDR3 nucleotides read TGTGCCAGCAGTGGGACAGGAGCCAATGAAAAACTGTTTTTT.

The chain recombines TRBV27 with TRBJ1-2; no clear D gene. CDR3 length: 17 residues. Per the germline V gene, CDR1 is MNHEY and CDR2 is SMNVEV (reference sequence). V gave up 2 bases and J gave up 0 bases, with 16 bases separating them. The CDR3: CASSLAGWNAANYGYTF. The CDR3 nucleotides are TGTGCCAGCAGTTTAGCGGGCTGGAACGCGGCTAACTATGGCTACACCTTC.